The 23 T cell receptor beta chains listed next were all sequenced from one sample in a study of OX40 agonist ivuxolimab in advanced cancers. Sequencing was performed with immunoSEQ multiplex PCR; in TCRdb, only in-frame clones are kept and a portion is missing. Here the sample spans 85,000 to 90,000 clones, 92% being singletons. Sequences were derived from CD4+ or CD8+ T cells sorted from blood, sampled in a trial of the OX40 agonist ivuxolimab. The receptors were sampled from an adult with an advanced solid tumor such as melanoma, head and neck, liver or kidney cancer.

The chain links TRBV7-3 to TRBJ2-2, with TRBD1 matching 10 bases. With 5 bases clipped from V and 3 bases from J, the junction kept 3 bases outside the gene matches. The CDR3 is made up of 15 amino acids. Germline V gives CDR1 SGHTA, CDR2 FQGTGA. In DNA form, the CDR3 reads TGTGCCAGCAGCCCAGGACAGGGGGACACCGGGGAGCTGTTTTTT. Residues: CASSPGQGDTGELFF.

V usage is TRBV7-8 and J usage is TRBJ2-7, with 8 nucleotides matching TRBD1. CDR3 length: 14 residues. The junction had 5 bases not matched to a gene; V was cut back by 5 bases and J by 2 bases. Germline CDR1 reads SGHVS; CDR2 reads FQNEAQ. The CDR3 reads CASSTRDRPYEQYF. CDR3 sequence (DNA): TGTGCCAGCAGCACCCGGGACAGGCCCTACGAGCAGTACTTC.

The chain uses TRBV5-1 and TRBJ2-5; tentative D call: TRBD2 (6 bases). V gave up 4 bases and J gave up 3 bases, with 13 bases separating them. Germline V CDR1 and CDR2: SGHRS, YFSETQ. The CDR3 consists of 14 residues. The chain's CDR3 is CASSGGTAKETQYF. For the CDR3, the DNA is TGCGCCAGCAGCGGGGGGACTGCGAAAGAGACCCAGTACTTC.

This chain connects TRBV18 to TRBJ2-7; TRBD2 matches at 7 bases. There are 15 residues in the CDR3. Germline V gene sequence: CDR1 KGHSH, CDR2 LQKENI. The junction had 12 bases not matched to a gene; V was cut back by 4 bases and J by 6 bases. The CDR3 region has the DNA TGTGCCAGCTCACAACTCATAGCGGGCGTGGGCGAGCAGTACTTC. Translating it yields CASSQLIAGVGEQYF.

In the case of this clone: This CDR3 is also generated by other DNA sequences in the sample. The chain uses TRBV4-1 and TRBJ1-5; D is unclear. Germline V CDR1 and CDR2: MGHRA, YSYEKL. This CDR3 spans 15 amino acids. Deletions cut 1 base from V and 4 bases from J, with 11 bases between. DNA for the CDR3: TGCGCCAGCAGCCAAGTGGGGAGGAGTAATCAGCCCCAGCATTTT. This gives the protein CASSQVGRSNQPQHF.

The rearrangement uses TRBV6-5 and TRBJ2-5; maybe TRBD2 (6 bases). Germline V CDR1 and CDR2: MNHEY, SVGAGI. The CDR3 consists of 11 residues. Trimming took 5 bases from V and 5 from J, leaving 6 bases between them. In DNA, the CDR3 is TGTGCCAGCAGTCGGGGGGAGACCCAGTACTTC. Encoded protein: CASSRGETQYF.

The chain uses TRBV14 and TRBJ1-4, with a possible D match to TRBD1 (5 bases). The V gene lost 5 bases and the J gene lost 5 bases, with 15 bases spanning the gap. Germline V gene lookup returns CDR1 SGHDN and CDR2 FVKESK. The CDR3 is 15 residues long. The CDR3 DNA follows: TGTGCCAGCAGCTACGGCCAAAGGGGAAATGAAAAACTGTTTTTT. Amino acid sequence: CASSYGQRGNEKLFF.

This chain links TRBV6-5 with TRBJ2-1, with D possibly TRBD1 on 6 matching bases. The germline V and J ends were trimmed by 7 bases and 2 bases, with 12 bases remaining between them. Germline CDR1 and CDR2: MNHEY and SVGAGI. The CDR3 spans 14 residues. CDR3: CASKYRETYNEQFF. The CDR3 region has the DNA TGTGCCAGCAAATACAGGGAGACCTACAATGAGCAGTTCTTC.

Only a few counts were recorded for this clone. The chain combines TRBV7-9 with TRBJ2-1; D unclear. The CDR3 is made up of 16 amino acids. Germline CDR1 and CDR2: SEHNR and FQNEAQ (reference sequence). V lost 4 bases and J 8 bases, leaving 21 bases between the germline ends. The CDR3 DNA reads as TGTGCCAGCAGCTCCCTTCTATCGACGGAGTTGCATGAGCAGTTCTTC. It specifies CASSSLLSTELHEQFF.

The genes are TRBV5-6 and TRBJ2-7; D could derive from TRBD1 or TRBD2 (5 bases each). Looked up from germline, CDR1 is SGHDT and CDR2 is YYEEEE. V dropped 4 bases and J dropped 7 bases, with 18 bases sitting between them. The CDR3 is made up of 14 amino acids. CDR3 sequence reads: CASSHWDRFGEQYF. CDR3 coding DNA: TGTGCCAGCAGCCATTGGGACCGCTTTGGAGAGCAGTACTTC.

V is TRBV7-2 and J is TRBJ1-5, with D tentatively TRBD1 (5 bases). This CDR3 is 13 amino acids long. Germline values: CDR1 SGHTA, CDR2 FQGNSA. Between the trimmed V and J ends, which lost 2 bases and 6 bases, there was a span of 8 bases. The CDR3 is CASSLSRVQPQHF. In nucleotides, the CDR3 is TGTGCCAGCAGCTTATCCAGGGTTCAGCCCCAGCATTTT. The entire variable domain, with the rest obtained from reference TRBV7-2 and TRBJ1-5, is as follows: GAGVSQSPSNKVTEKGKDVELRCDPISGHTALYWYRQSLGQGLEFLIYFQGNSAPDKSGLPSDRFSAERTGGSVSTLTIQRTQQEDSAVYLCASSLSRVQPQHFGDGTRLSIL.

The count of this clone is one. The chain combines TRBV5-4 with TRBJ2-1; perhaps TRBD1 as D (6 bases). This CDR3 region has 15 residues. V lost 0 bases and J 4 bases, leaving 11 bases between the germline ends. Germline CDR1 reads SGHNT; CDR2 reads YYREEE (reference sequence). CDR3 bases: TGTGCCAGCAGCTTGGCGGGGACACAGTACAATGAGCAGTTCTTC. Translating gives CASSLAGTQYNEQFF.

Regarding this clone: A junction end diverges from the germline sequence, so it may reflect a read error. The CDR3 DNA is TGTGCCAGTGCGTCACGGGGGCAGCGCACCGATACGCAGTATTTT. This encodes CASASRGQRTDTQYF. The chain uses TRBV19 and TRBJ2-3; D tentatively fits TRBD1 or TRBD2 (6 bases each). Looked up from germline, CDR1 is LNHDA and CDR2 is SQIVND (reference sequence). The CDR3 is made up of 15 amino acids.

V is TRBV30 and J is TRBJ2-3; D remains unclear. This CDR3 contains 13 residues. Per the germline V gene, CDR1 is GTSNPN and CDR2 is SVGIG (reference sequence). V dropped 0 bases and J dropped 0 bases, with 4 bases sitting between them. CDR3 in DNA: TGTGCCTGGAGTGTTTCTAGCACAGATACGCAGTATTTT. Amino acid sequence: CAWSVSSTDTQYF. Using reference TRBV30 and TRBJ2-3 for the parts outside the CDR3, the full variable domain is SQTIHQWPATLVQPVGSPLSLECTVEGTSNPNLYWYRQAAGRGLQLLFYSVGIGQISSEVPQNLSASRPQDRQFILSSKKLLLSDSGFYLCAWSVSSTDTQYFGPGTRLTVL.

The rearrangement links TRBV30 to TRBJ2-7, with TRBD2 matching 7 bases. The CDR3 totals 14 residues. The germline V gene has CDR1 GTSNPN and CDR2 SVGIG (reference sequence). Germline trimming cut 4 bases from V and 0 bases from J; bases unmatched to any gene: 6. CDR3 coding DNA: TGTGCCTGGAAAGGCCTAGCGGCCTCCTACGAGCAGTACTTC. Translated: CAWKGLAASYEQYF.

The V call is TRBV10-3, the J call TRBJ1-1; D unresolved. Trimming cost V 2 bases and J 7 bases, with 11 bases left between them. Germline CDR1 reads ENHRY; CDR2 reads SYGVKD. CDR3 size: 13 residues. The CDR3 nucleotides are TGTGCCATCAGTGAGCAGGCCAAGCGTGAAGCTTTCTTT. Translated: CAISEQAKREAFF.

V and J are TRBV11-2 and TRBJ2-1; D ambiguous. This CDR3 comprises 16 residues. V lost 6 bases to trimming and J lost 0 bases, with 15 bases between them. CDR1 is SGHAT, CDR2 FQNNGV, per germline. The CDR3 nucleotides read TGTGCCAGCAGTACAGTTGGGGAAGGCTCCTACAATGAGCAGTTCTTC. Residues: CASSTVGEGSYNEQFF.

This clone appeared a single time. The gene calls are TRBV6-1 and TRBJ1-1; tentatively, D is TRBD1 (6 bases). V was trimmed by 6 bases and J by 9 bases, leaving 14 bases between them. The CDR3 covers 12 residues. The germline CDR1 and CDR2 sequences are MNHNS and SASEGT. CDR3: CASSASDRKAFF. The CDR3 DNA reads TGTGCCAGCAGCGCTTCGGACAGAAAAGCTTTCTTT.

The CDR3 region has the DNA TGTGCCAGCAGCGTAGGGGGGCTTACCCTCAACGAGCAGTACTTC. This sequence encodes CASSVGGLTLNEQYF. The chain couples TRBV9 to TRBJ2-7; D is possibly TRBD1 (6 bases). The CDR3 covers 15 residues. Trimming cost V 0 bases and J 5 bases, with 15 bases left between them. CDR1 is SGDLS, CDR2 YYNGEE, per germline.

The V and J genes are TRBV6-6 and TRBJ1-2; TRBD1 agrees at 12 bases. Per the germline V gene, CDR1 is MNHNY and CDR2 is SVGAGI (reference sequence). The V gene end was trimmed by 7 bases and the J gene end by 6 bases; junction bases not matched to a gene: 6. This CDR3 contains 14 residues. The CDR3 DNA reads as TGTGCCAGCATCTACGGGACAGGGGGCGATGGCTACACCTTC. Its protein is CASIYGTGGDGYTF.

The V gene is TRBV7-3, the J gene TRBJ2-1; D may be TRBD1 (6 bases). Germline V gives CDR1 SGHTA, CDR2 FQGTGA. CDR3 length: 13 residues. V lost 4 bases, J lost 7 bases, and 11 bases lay in between. CDR3 in DNA: TGTGCCAGCAGCTCTGGGACACGGAATGAGCAGTTCTTC. The encoded protein is CASSSGTRNEQFF.

The gene calls are TRBV5-1 and TRBJ2-7, with a weak D call TRBD2 (5 bases). CDR1 is SGHRS, CDR2 YFSETQ, per germline. The CDR3 consists of 19 residues. V was clipped by 4 bases and J by 0 bases, with 26 bases between them. Here the CDR3 reads CASSLKDLRPRTSSYEQYF. CDR3 sequence (DNA): TGCGCCAGCAGCCTCAAGGACTTACGCCCACGAACAAGCTCCTACGAGCAGTACTTC.

V is TRBV11-3 and J is TRBJ1-1, with a tentative D call TRBD1 (6 bases). The germline gives CDR1 SGHNT, CDR2 YENEEA. The germline V and J ends were trimmed by 4 bases and 0 bases, with 15 bases remaining between them. The length of the CDR3 is 16 residues. This CDR3 reads CASSSPPGHLNTEAFF. The CDR3 DNA follows: TGTGCCAGCAGCTCCCCGCCGGGACACCTGAACACTGAAGCTTTCTTT.